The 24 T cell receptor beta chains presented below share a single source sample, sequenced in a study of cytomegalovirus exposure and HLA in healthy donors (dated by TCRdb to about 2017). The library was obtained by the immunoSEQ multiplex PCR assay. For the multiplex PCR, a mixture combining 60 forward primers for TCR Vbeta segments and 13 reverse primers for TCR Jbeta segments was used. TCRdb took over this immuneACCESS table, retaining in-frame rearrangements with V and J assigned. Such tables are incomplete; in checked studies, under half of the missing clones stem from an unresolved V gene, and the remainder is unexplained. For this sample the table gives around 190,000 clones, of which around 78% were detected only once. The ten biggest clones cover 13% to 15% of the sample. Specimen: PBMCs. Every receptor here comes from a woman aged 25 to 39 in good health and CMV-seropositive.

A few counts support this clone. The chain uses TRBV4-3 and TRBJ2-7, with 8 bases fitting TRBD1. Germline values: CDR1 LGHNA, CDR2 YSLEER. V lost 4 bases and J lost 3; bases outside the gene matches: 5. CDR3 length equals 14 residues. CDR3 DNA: TGCGCCAGCAGCCCGGGACAGGACTACTACGAGCAGTACTTC. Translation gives CASSPGQDYYEQYF.

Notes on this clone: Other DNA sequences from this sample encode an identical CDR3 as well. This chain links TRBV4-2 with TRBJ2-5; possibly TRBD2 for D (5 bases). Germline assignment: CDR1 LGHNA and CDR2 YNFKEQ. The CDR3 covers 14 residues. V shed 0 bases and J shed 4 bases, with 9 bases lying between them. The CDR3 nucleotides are TGTGCCAGCAGCCAAGATGACGGAGGAGAGACCCAGTACTTC. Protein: CASSQDDGGETQYF.

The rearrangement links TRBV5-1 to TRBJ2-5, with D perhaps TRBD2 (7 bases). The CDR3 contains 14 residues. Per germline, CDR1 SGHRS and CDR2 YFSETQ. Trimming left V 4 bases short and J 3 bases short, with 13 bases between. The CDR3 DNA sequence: TGCGCCAGCAGCCCTTGGGGGGGCGAAGAGACCCAGTACTTC. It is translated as CASSPWGGEETQYF.

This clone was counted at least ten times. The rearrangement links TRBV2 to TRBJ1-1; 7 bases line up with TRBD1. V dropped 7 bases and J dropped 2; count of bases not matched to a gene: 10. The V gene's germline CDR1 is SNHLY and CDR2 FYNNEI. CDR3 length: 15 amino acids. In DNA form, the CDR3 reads TGTGCCAGCAACACTCCGGGACAGTTAAACACTGAAGCTTTCTTT. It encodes CASNTPGQLNTEAFF.

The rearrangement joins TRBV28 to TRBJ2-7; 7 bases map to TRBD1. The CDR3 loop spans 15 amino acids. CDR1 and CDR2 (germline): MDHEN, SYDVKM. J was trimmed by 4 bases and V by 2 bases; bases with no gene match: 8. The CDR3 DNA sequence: TGTGCCAGCAGTTTAGTCCCAGGGGGTGTTTACGAGCAGTACTTC. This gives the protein CASSLVPGGVYEQYF. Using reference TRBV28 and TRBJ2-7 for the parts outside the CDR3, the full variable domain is DVKVTQSSRYLVKRTGEKVFLECVQDMDHENMFWYRQDPGLGLRLIYFSYDVKMKEKGDIPEGYSVSREKKERFSLILESASTNQTSMYLCASSLVPGGVYEQYFGPGTRLTVT.

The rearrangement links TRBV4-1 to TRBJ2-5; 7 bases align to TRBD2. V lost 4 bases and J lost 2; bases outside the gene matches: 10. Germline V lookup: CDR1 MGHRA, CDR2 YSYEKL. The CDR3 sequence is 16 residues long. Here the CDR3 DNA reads TGCGCCAGCAGCCTCCGTGGGGGGGGGAATCAAGAGACCCAGTACTTC. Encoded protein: CASSLRGGGNQETQYF.

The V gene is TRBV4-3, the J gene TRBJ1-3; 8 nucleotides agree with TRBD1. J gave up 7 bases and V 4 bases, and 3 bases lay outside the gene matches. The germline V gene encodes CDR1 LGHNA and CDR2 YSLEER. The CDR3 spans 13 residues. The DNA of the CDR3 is TGCGCCAGCAGCCTCCGACAGGGGAACACCATATATTTT. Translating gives CASSLRQGNTIYF.

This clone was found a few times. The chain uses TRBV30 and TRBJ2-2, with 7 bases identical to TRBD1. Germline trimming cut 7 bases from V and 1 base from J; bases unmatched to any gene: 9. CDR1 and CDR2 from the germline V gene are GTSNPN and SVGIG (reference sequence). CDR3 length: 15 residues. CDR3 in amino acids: CALEDRLLNTGELFF. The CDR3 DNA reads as TGTGCCTTGGAGGACAGGCTTTTGAACACCGGGGAGCTGTTTTTT.

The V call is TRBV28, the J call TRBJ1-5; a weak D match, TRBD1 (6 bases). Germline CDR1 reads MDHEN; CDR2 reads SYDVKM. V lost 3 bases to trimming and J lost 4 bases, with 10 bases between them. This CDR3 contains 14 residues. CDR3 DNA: TGTGCCAGCAGTTTGGGGGGGCCAAATCAGCCCCAGCATTTT. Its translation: CASSLGGPNQPQHF.

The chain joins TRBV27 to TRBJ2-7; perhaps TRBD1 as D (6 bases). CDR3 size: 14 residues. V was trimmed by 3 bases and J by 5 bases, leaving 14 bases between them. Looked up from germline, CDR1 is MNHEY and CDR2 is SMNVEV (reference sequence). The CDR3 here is CASSFQDSPNEQYF. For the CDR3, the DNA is TGTGCCAGCAGTTTCCAGGACAGCCCGAACGAGCAGTACTTC.

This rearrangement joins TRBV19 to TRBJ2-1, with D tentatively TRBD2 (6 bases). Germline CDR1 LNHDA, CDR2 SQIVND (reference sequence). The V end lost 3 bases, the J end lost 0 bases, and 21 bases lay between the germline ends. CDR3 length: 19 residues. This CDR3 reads CASSIALGDFEHSYNEQFF. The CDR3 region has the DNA TGTGCCAGTAGTATTGCGTTAGGGGACTTCGAACACTCCTACAATGAGCAGTTCTTC.

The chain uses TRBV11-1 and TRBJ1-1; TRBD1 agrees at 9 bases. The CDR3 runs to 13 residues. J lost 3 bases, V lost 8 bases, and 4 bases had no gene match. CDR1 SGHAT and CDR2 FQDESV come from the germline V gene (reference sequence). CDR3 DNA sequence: TGTGCCAGCCGGGACAGGGAATACACTGAAGCTTTCTTT. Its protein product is CASRDREYTEAFF.

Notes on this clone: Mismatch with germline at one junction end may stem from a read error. CDR3 nucleotides: TGTTCCAGCAGCTTCGGGGGCTATGGCTACACCTTC. It translates to CSSSFGGYGYTF. The J gene is TRBJ1-2, the V gene TRBV7-9; D perhaps matches TRBD1 (5 bases). Germline V gene sequence: CDR1 SEHNR, CDR2 FQNEAQ (reference sequence). This CDR3 comprises 12 residues. The entire variable domain, with the rest obtained from reference TRBV7-9 and TRBJ1-2, is as follows: DTGVSQNPRHKITKRGQNVTFRCDPISEHNRLYWYRQTLGQGPEFLTYFQNEAQLEKSRLLSDRFSAERPKGSFSTLEIQRTEQGDSAMYLCSSSFGGYGYTFGSGTRLTVV.

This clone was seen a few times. The CDR3 protein is CASRGTRGSEQYF. The CDR3 DNA reads TGTGCCAGCAGGGGGACGAGGGGGAGCGAGCAGTACTTC. J is TRBJ2-7 and V is TRBV6-5; TRBD1 might be the D (6 bases). Germline CDR1 reads MNHEY; CDR2 reads SVGAGI. The ends were cut back, 6 bases at V and 6 bases at J, with 15 bases in the middle. The length of the CDR3 is 13 residues.

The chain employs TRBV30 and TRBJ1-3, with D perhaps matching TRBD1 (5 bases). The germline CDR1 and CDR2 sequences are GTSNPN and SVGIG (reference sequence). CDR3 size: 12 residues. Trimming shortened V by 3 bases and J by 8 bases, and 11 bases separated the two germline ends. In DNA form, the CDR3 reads TGTGCCTGGAGGGGGGGGAGTGACACCATATATTTT. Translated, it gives CAWRGGSDTIYF.

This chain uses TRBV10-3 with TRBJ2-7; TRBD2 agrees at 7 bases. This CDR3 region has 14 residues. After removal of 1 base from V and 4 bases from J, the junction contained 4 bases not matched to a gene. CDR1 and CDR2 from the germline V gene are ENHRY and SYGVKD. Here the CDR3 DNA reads TGTGCCATCAGTGAGTTGCTAGCGGTATACGAGCAGTACTTC. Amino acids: CAISELLAVYEQYF.

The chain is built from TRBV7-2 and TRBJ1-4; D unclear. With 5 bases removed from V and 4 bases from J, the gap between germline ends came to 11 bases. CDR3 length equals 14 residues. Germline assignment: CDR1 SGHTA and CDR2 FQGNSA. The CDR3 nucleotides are TGTGCCAGCAGCATAGGGAGTATTAATGAAAAACTGTTTTTT. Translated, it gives CASSIGSINEKLFF.

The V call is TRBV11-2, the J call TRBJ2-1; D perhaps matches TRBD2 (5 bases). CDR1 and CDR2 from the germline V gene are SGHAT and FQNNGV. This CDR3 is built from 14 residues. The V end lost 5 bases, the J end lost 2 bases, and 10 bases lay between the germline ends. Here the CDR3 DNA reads TGTGCCAGCAGCAGAGCCGGGACCTACAATGAGCAGTTCTTC. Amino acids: CASSRAGTYNEQFF.

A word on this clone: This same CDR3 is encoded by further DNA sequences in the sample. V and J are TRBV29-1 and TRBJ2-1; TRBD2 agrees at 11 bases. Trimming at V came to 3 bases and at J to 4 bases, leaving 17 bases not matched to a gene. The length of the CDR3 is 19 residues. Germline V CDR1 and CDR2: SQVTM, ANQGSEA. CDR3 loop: CSVDKFGSGRGIRYNEQFF. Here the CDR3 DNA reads TGCAGCGTTGACAAGTTTGGTAGCGGGAGGGGTATTCGTTACAATGAGCAGTTCTTC.

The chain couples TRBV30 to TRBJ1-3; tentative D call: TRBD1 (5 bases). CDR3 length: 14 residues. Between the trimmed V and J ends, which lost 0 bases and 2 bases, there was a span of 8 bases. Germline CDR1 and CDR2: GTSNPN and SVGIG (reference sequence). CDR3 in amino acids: CAWSVGGAGNTIYF. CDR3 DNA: TGTGCCTGGAGTGTGGGGGGAGCTGGAAACACCATATATTTT.

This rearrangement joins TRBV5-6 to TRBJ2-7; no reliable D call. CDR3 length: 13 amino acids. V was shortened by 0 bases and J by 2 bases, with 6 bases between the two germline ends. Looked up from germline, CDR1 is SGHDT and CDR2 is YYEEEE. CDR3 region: CASSLELTYEQYF. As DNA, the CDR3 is TGTGCCAGCAGCTTGGAACTGACCTACGAGCAGTACTTC. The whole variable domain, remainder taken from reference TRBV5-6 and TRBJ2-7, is DAGVTQSPTHLIKTRGQQVTLRCSPKSGHDTVSWYQQALGQGPQFIFQYYEEEERQRGNFPDRFSGHQFPNYSSELNVNALLLGDSALYLCASSLELTYEQYFGPGTRLTVT.

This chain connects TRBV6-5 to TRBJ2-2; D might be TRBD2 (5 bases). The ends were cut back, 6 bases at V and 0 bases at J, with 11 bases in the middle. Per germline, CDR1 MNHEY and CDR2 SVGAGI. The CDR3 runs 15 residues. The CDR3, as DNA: TGTGCCAGCAGCCCGAGCGGAGCGAACACCGGGGAGCTGTTTTTT. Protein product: CASSPSGANTGELFF.

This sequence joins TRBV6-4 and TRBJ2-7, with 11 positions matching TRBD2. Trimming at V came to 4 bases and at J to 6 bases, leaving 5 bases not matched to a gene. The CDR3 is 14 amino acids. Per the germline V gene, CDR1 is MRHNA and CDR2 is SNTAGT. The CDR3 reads CASSVLAGVGEQYF. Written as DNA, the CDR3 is TGTGCCAGCAGTGTACTAGCGGGAGTTGGCGAGCAGTACTTC.

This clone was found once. The CDR3 loop reads CASSPSSGGMRKLFF. The CDR3, as DNA: TGTGCCAGCAGCCCAAGCTCAGGGGGAATGAGAAAACTGTTTTTT. The chain recombines TRBV7-6 with TRBJ1-4, with 7 bases fitting TRBD1. Germline CDR1 and CDR2: SGHVS and FNYEAQ. The CDR3 loop spans 15 amino acids. With 5 bases clipped from V and 10 bases from J, the junction kept 13 bases outside the gene matches.